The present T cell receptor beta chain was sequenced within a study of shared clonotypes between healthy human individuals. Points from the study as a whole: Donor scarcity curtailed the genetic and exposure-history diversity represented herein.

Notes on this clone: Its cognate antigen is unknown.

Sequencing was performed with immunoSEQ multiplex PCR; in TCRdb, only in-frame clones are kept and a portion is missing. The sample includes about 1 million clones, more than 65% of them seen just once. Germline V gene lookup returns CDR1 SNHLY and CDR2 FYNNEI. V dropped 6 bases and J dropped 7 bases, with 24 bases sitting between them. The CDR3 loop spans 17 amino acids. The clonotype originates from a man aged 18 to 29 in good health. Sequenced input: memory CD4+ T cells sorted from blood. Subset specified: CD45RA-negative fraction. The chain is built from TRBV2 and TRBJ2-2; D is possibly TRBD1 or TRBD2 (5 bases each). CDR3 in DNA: TGTGCCAGCAGGGACTCATCCGGGACCACACGAGTCGGGGAGCTGTTTTTT. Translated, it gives CASRDSSGTTRVGELFF.